This record concerns one T cell receptor beta chain sequence. Its antigen is not known. These data belong to a study of T cells in Graves' hyperthyroidism and ophthalmopathy. Findings of the study overall: Ophthalmopathy could be told apart from stable hyperthyroidism with a 13 V-J model.

Drawn at first hyperthyroidism diagnosis, the blood sample preceded any ophthalmopathy symptoms. The CDR3 is 12 amino acids. Per the germline V gene, CDR1 is SNHLY and CDR2 is FYNNEI. The V end was cut by 8 bases, the J end by 6 bases, with 13 bases between. Amplification of TCR beta CDR3 regions used RNA as the template. In the first-round RT-PCR of the TCR CDR3, the HTBI primer set was used. TCRdb reprocessed the multiplex PCR reads with MiXCR, giving one entry per CDR3 protein. The sample consists of over 700,000 distinct CDR3 sequences, 18% of them appearing once. The TCR sequence derives from a woman in her forties or fifties with Graves' hyperthyroidism that later progressed to Graves' ophthalmopathy. This chain uses TRBV2 with TRBJ1-2, with D uncertain. Specimen: blood. In DNA, the CDR3 is TGTGCCAGCTTTAGGCCAGGCGATGGCTACACCTTC. This sequence encodes CASFRPGDGYTF.